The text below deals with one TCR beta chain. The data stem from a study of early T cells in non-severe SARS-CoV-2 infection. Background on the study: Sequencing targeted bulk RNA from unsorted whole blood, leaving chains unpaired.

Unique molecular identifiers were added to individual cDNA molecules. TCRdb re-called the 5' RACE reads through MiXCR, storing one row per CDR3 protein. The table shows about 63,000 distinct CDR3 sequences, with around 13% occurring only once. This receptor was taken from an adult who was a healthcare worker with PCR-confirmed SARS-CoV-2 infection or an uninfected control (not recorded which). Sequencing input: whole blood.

This CDR3 reads CASSAHSGFNEKLFF. In DNA, the CDR3 is TGTGCCAGCAGCGCCCACTCAGGGTTTAATGAAAAACTGTTTTTT. The genes are TRBV9 and TRBJ1-4; tentative D call: TRBD1 (5 bases). Germline V gene lookup returns CDR1 SGDLS and CDR2 YYNGEE. Trimming stripped 3 bases from V and 4 bases from J, with 13 bases between. This CDR3 contains 15 residues.